This T cell receptor beta chain came from a study of CD8+ T cells in alopecia areata. This clone appeared a few times. Indicated treatment: oral pan-JAK inhibitor, 5-10 mg twice daily. Once RNA had been extracted, it was reverse transcribed into cDNA to act as the sequencing template. Produced via immunoSEQ multiplex PCR; TCRdb's table is partial and in-frame only. This sample has roughly 230,000 clones; around two fifths occur once, and the top ten carry roughly 2.6%. Germline V gene sequence: CDR1 KGHSY, CDR2 FQNENV. The CDR3 is 13 residues long. The V end lost 7 bases, the J end lost 0 bases, and 9 bases lay between the germline ends.

The sequence was collected from a human donor with alopecia areata. The chain carries TRBV16 and TRBJ1-2; D remains ambiguous. The sequences come from CD4+ T cells sorted from blood, collected around week 37, from a patient treated with tofacitinib. DNA for the CDR3: TGTGCCAGCACTGGCACAGCTAACTATGGCTACACCTTC. Protein: CASTGTANYGYTF. Together with reference TRBV16 and TRBJ1-2, the CDR3 gives the full variable domain: GEEVAQTPKHLVRGEGQKAKLYCAPIKGHSYVFWYQQVLKNEFKFLISFQNENVFDETGMPKERFSAKCLPNSPCSLEIQATKLEDSAVYFCASTGTANYGYTFGSGTRLTVV.